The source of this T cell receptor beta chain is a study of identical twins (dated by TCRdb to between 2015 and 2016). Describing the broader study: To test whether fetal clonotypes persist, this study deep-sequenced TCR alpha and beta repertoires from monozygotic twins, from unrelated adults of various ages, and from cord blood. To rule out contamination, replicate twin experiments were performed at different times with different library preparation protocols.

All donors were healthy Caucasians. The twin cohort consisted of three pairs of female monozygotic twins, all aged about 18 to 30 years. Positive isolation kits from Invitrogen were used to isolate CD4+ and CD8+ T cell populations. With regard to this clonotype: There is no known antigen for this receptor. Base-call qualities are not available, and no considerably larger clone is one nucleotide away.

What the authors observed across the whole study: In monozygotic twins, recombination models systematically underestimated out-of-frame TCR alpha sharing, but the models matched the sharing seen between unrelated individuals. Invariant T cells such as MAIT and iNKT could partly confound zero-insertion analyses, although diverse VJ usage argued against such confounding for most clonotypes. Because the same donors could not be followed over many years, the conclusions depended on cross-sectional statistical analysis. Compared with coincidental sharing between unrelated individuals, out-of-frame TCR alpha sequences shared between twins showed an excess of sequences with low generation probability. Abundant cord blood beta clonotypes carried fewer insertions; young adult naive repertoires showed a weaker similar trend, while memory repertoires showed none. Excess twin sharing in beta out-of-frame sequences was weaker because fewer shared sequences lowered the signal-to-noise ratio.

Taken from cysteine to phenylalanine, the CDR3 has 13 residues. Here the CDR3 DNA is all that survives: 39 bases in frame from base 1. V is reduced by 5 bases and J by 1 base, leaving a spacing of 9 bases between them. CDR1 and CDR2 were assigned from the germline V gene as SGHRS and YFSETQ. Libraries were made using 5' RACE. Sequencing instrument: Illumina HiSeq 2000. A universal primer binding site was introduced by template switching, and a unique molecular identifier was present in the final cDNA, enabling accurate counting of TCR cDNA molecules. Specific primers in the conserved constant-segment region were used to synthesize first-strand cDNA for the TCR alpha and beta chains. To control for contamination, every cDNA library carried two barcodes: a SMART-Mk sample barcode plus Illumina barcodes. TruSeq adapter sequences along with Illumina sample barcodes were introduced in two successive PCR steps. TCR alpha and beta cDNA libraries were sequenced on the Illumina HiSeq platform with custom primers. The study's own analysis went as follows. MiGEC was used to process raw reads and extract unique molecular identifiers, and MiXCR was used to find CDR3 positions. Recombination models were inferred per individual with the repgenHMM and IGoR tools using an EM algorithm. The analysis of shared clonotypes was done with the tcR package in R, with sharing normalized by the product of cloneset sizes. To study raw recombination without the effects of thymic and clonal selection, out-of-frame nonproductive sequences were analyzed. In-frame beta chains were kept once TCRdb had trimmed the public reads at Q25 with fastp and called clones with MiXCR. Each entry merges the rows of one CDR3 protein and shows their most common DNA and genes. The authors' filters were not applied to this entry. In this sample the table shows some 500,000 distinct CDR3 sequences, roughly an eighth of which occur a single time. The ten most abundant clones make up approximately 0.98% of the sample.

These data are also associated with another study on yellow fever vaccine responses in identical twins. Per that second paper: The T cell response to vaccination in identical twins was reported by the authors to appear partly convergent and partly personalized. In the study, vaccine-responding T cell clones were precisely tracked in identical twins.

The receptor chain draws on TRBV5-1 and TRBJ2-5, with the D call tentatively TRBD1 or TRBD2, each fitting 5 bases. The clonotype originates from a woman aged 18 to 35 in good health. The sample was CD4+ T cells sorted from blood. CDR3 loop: CASRPGTQETQYF. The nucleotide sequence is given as TGCGCCAGCAGGCCGGGGACCCAAGAGACCCAGTACTTC. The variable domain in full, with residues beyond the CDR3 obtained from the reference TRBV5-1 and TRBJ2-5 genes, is KAGVTQTPRYLIKTRGQQVTLSCSPISGHRSVSWYQQTPGQGLQFLFEYFSETQRNKGNFPGRFSGRQFSNSRSEMNVSTLELGDSALYLCASRPGTQETQYFGPGTRLLVL.